The 24 T cell receptor beta chains in this list originate from one sample, sequenced in a study of T-cell memory formation after mild COVID-19. TCRdb processed the 5' RACE reads anew with MiXCR; each CDR3 protein has one entry. Of 500,000 to 550,000 distinct CDR3 sequences listed, around 21% were seen once; the top ten hold around an eighth. Sequencing used PBMCs or a T cell subset sorted from them (not recorded which). These receptors came from an adult woman who had mild COVID-19 (a few samples of this study predate the infection). Cell type and time point are not known.

The chain couples TRBV9 to TRBJ2-3; D unresolved. The CDR3 runs to 13 residues. The ends were cut back, 2 bases at V and 2 bases at J, with 6 bases in the middle. Germline values: CDR1 SGDLS, CDR2 YYNGEE. CDR3 DNA sequence: TGTGCCAGCAGCGTCACAACCACAGATACGCAGTATTTT. As protein: CASSVTTTDTQYF.

The chain carries TRBV6-1 and TRBJ2-7; D is uncertain. V lost 4 bases and J lost 6, with 10 bases in between. The CDR3 is made up of 12 amino acids. Germline loops: CDR1 MNHNS, CDR2 SASEGT. In DNA form, the CDR3 reads TGTGCCAGCAGTGGGCCCTTACCCGAGCAGTACTTC. This codes for CASSGPLPEQYF.

V and J are TRBV6-1 and TRBJ2-7; 14 positions agree with TRBD2. Germline CDR1 reads MNHNS; CDR2 reads SASEGT. The CDR3 consists of 15 residues. The junction had 4 bases not matched to a gene; V was cut back by 6 bases and J by 3 bases. The CDR3 DNA reads TGTGCCAGCAGAGACGGGACTAGCGGGAGCTACGAGCAGTACTTC. Protein: CASRDGTSGSYEQYF.

The chain recombines TRBV12-3 or TRBV12-4 with TRBJ1-3, with D tentatively TRBD1 (5 bases). V lost 6 bases, J lost 1 base, and 13 bases lay in between. The CDR3 totals 15 residues. CDR3 sequence (DNA): TGTGCCAGCAGGCCTCAGGGAGAGTCTGGAAACACCATATATTTT. Translation gives CASRPQGESGNTIYF.

This clonotype was detected a few times. The chain employs TRBV2 and TRBJ2-3; D is possibly TRBD1 or TRBD2 (5 bases each). The ends were cut back, 8 bases at V and 2 bases at J, with 14 bases in the middle. The CDR3 covers 14 residues. CDR1 and CDR2 (germline): SNHLY, FYNNEI. This CDR3 reads CASEGQGNTDTQYF. The CDR3 nucleotides read TGTGCCAGCGAGGGGCAGGGTAACACAGATACGCAGTATTTT.

This chain joins TRBV6-2 or TRBV6-3 and TRBJ2-1; 11 positions match TRBD2. With 6 bases clipped from V and 6 bases from J, the junction kept 7 bases outside the gene matches. CDR1 is MNHEY, CDR2 SVGEGT, per germline. CDR3 length: 15 residues. The CDR3 region is CASSLAGGLGNEQFF. As DNA, the CDR3 is TGTGCCAGCAGCCTAGCGGGAGGTTTGGGCAATGAGCAGTTCTTC.

The chain carries TRBV5-1 and TRBJ2-1; possible D gene TRBD1, 6 bases. V lost 6 bases and J 0 bases, leaving 10 bases between the germline ends. The CDR3 length is 14 residues. Per germline, CDR1 SGHRS and CDR2 YFSETQ. CDR3 loop: CASTTDSSYNEQFF. The CDR3 DNA reads as TGCGCCAGCACCACGGACAGCTCCTACAATGAGCAGTTCTTC.

This clonotype was counted between two and nine times. V and J are TRBV2 and TRBJ2-7; 8 bases align to TRBD1. Germline V CDR1 and CDR2: SNHLY, FYNNEI. The CDR3 totals 15 residues. With V trimmed by 8 bases and J by 8 bases, 17 bases remained unmatched. The CDR3 protein is CASSFRPGQVRKQYF. In DNA form, the CDR3 reads TGTGCCAGCTCTTTCCGACCGGGACAGGTTAGGAAGCAGTACTTC.

This clonotype was seen a handful of times. V is TRBV10-3 and J is TRBJ1-3; tentatively, D is TRBD1 (5 bases). CDR1 is ENHRY, CDR2 SYGVKD, per germline. V gave up 7 bases and J gave up 4 bases, with 14 bases separating them. CDR3 size: 14 residues. The chain's CDR3 is CAINTGTVGNTIYF. As DNA, the CDR3 is TGTGCCATCAATACCGGGACGGTGGGAAACACCATATATTTT.

This clonotype was observed a few times. The rearrangement uses TRBV4-2 and TRBJ1-1; D call uncertain. The V end lost 4 bases, the J end lost 2 bases, and 11 bases lay between the germline ends. The CDR3 length is 14 residues. The germline gives CDR1 LGHNA, CDR2 YNFKEQ. The CDR3 is CASSPQDFNTEAFF. In DNA form, the CDR3 reads TGTGCCAGCAGCCCCCAGGACTTCAACACTGAAGCTTTCTTT.

The V call is TRBV20-1, the J call TRBJ2-7, with a weak D call TRBD1 (6 bases). The CDR3 sequence is 15 residues long. Germline loops: CDR1 DFQATT, CDR2 SNEGSKA (reference sequence). Trimming shortened V by 3 bases and J by 3 bases, and 18 bases separated the two germline ends. The CDR3 protein is CSARRTGKENYEQYF. The CDR3 DNA is TGCAGTGCTAGGAGAACAGGGAAGGAGAACTACGAGCAGTACTTC.

The chain is built from TRBV6-5 and TRBJ2-5, with 10 bases identical to TRBD2. Per germline, CDR1 MNHEY and CDR2 SVGAGI. This CDR3 has 16 amino acids. Trimming removed 6 bases from V and 7 bases from J; junction bases left unmatched: 14. The CDR3: CASSRQLAGFGVTQYF. The DNA for the CDR3 is TGTGCCAGCAGCCGACAACTAGCGGGATTTGGTGTGACCCAGTACTTC.

This clonotype was seen a few times. This chain joins TRBV5-1 and TRBJ1-1; no firm D call. Germline CDR1 is SGHRS and CDR2 is YFSETQ. Trimming pared 4 bases from V and 1 base from J, leaving 11 bases between. CDR3 length: 14 residues. The CDR3 DNA reads TGCGCCAGCAGCCGCGCGACACCGAACACTGAAGCTTTCTTT. Translated: CASSRATPNTEAFF. The full variable domain, rest sourced from reference TRBV5-1 and TRBJ1-1, is KAGVTQTPRYLIKTRGQQVTLSCSPISGHRSVSWYQQTPGQGLQFLFEYFSETQRNKGNFPGRFSGRQFSNSRSEMNVSTLELGDSALYLCASSRATPNTEAFFGQGTRLTVV.

The chain carries TRBV7-2 and TRBJ1-1; D call uncertain. Germline CDR1 is SGHTA and CDR2 is FQGNSA. The CDR3 extends over 13 amino acids. V was shortened by 7 bases and J by 5 bases, with 14 bases between the two germline ends. CDR3 loop: CASTYSRVTEAFF. DNA of the CDR3: TGTGCCAGCACCTACTCCAGAGTTACTGAAGCTTTCTTT.

The chain uses TRBV6-2 or TRBV6-3 and TRBJ2-5, with TRBD1 matching 8 bases. V was clipped by 4 bases and J by 5 bases; unmatched bases: 6. The CDR3 extends over 14 amino acids. CDR1 is MNHEY and CDR2 is SVGEGT in the germline V gene. Here the CDR3 DNA reads TGTGCCAGCAGTTCCCACTACAGGGGGGAGACCCAGTACTTC. As protein: CASSSHYRGETQYF.

This clonotype was picked up a small number of times. This chain uses TRBV25-1 with TRBJ1-5, with 7 bases identical to TRBD1. The junction had 4 bases not matched to a gene; V was cut back by 4 bases and J by 7 bases. The CDR3 totals 13 residues. The V gene's germline CDR1 is MGHDK and CDR2 SYGVNS. CDR3 region: CASSARGGQPQHF. In DNA form, the CDR3 reads TGTGCCAGCAGTGCGCGAGGGGGCCAGCCCCAGCATTTT.

This clonotype was observed a few times. The genes are TRBV15 and TRBJ1-1; possibly TRBD1 for D (5 bases). Trimming took 5 bases from V and 0 from J, leaving 7 bases between them. Germline loops: CDR1 LNHNV, CDR2 YYDKDF (reference sequence). CDR3 length: 13 amino acids. CDR3 in DNA: TGTGCCACCAGCTGGGGGGTGAACACTGAAGCTTTCTTT. Residues: CATSWGVNTEAFF.

This chain uses TRBV6-5 with TRBJ1-1, with D perhaps matching TRBD1 (5 bases). The V end lost 1 base, the J end lost 6 bases, and 12 bases lay between the germline ends. From germline, CDR1 is MNHEY and CDR2 SVGAGI. The CDR3 consists of 14 residues. The CDR3: CASSYFLQGSEAFF. The CDR3 nucleotides read TGTGCCAGCAGTTACTTCTTGCAGGGCTCTGAAGCTTTCTTT.

This clonotype was seen more than once but under ten times. DNA of the CDR3: TGTGCCAGCAGGCGGGACCTAACCGAGCAGTACTTC. This codes for CASRRDLTEQYF. The chain uses TRBV7-9 and TRBJ2-7, with a weak D call TRBD2 (6 bases). V gave up 6 bases and J gave up 6 bases, with 12 bases separating them. Germline loops: CDR1 SEHNR, CDR2 FQNEAQ (reference sequence). The CDR3 has 12 residues.

This clonotype was found a few times. The J gene is TRBJ2-2, the V gene TRBV12-3 or TRBV12-4; no clear D gene. V was shortened by 3 bases and J by 3 bases, with 8 bases between the two germline ends. There are 14 residues in the CDR3. The CDR3 spells CASSFTQYTGELFF. DNA for the CDR3: TGTGCCAGCAGTTTCACACAGTACACCGGGGAGCTGTTTTTT.

V gene TRBV12-3 or TRBV12-4 combines with J gene TRBJ2-1; a possible D gene is TRBD2 (6 bases). The V end lost 6 bases, the J end lost 0 bases, and 12 bases lay between the germline ends. The CDR3 contains 15 residues. The CDR3 here is CASSLEGLSYNEQFF. Here the CDR3 DNA reads TGTGCCAGCAGCCTGGAGGGACTCTCCTACAATGAGCAGTTCTTC.

The chain is built from TRBV12-3 or TRBV12-4 and TRBJ1-4; D gene uncertain. CDR3 length equals 14 residues. The germline V and J ends were trimmed by 6 bases and 8 bases, with 16 bases remaining between them. For the CDR3, the DNA is TGTGCCAGCAGCCCCCCCCTCTTGGGGGAAAAACTGTTTTTT. Translating gives CASSPPLLGEKLFF.

The chain couples TRBV7-8 to TRBJ2-3; D possibly corresponds to TRBD2 (5 bases). Trimming cost V 0 bases and J 2 bases, with 9 bases left between them. The CDR3 is 15 amino acids. Germline-derived CDR1 and CDR2 are SGHVS and FQNEAQ. This CDR3 reads CASSLARVDTDTQYF. The CDR3 DNA follows: TGTGCCAGCAGCTTAGCGAGGGTAGACACAGATACGCAGTATTTT.

This chain connects TRBV6-2 or TRBV6-3 to TRBJ2-5, with TRBD2 matching 8 bases. CDR3 size: 13 residues. CDR1 and CDR2 (germline): MNHEY, SVGEGT. The ends lost 3 bases at V and 5 bases at J; junction bases unmatched: 2. CDR3 DNA: TGTGCCAGCAGTTATGAGCGGGGGGAGACCCAGTACTTC. Encoded protein: CASSYERGETQYF.